This entry lists 18 T cell receptor beta chains sequenced from one sample in a study of T-cell memory formation after mild COVID-19. TCRdb passed the 5' RACE reads through MiXCR, listing each CDR3 protein once. The sample has a few hundred thousand distinct CDR3 sequences, under 8.5% seen once. The sample comprised PBMCs or a T cell subset sorted from them (not recorded which). The receptors were sampled from a man aged 18-30 years who had mild COVID-19 (a few samples of this study predate the infection). Cell type and time point are not known.

This clonotype is termed medium-sized. The rearrangement links TRBV6-2 or TRBV6-3 to TRBJ2-7; D might be TRBD1 or TRBD2, each matching 6 bases. Germline CDR1 and CDR2: MNHEY and SVGEGT. The CDR3 is 12 amino acids. V lost 7 bases to trimming and J lost 4 bases, with 11 bases between them. The CDR3 DNA reads as TGTGCCAGCATCGGGGGCGAATACGAGCAGTACTTC. Translated: CASIGGEYEQYF.

This clonotype showed up many times. The chain has TRBV10-3 and TRBJ2-2; 14 bases align to TRBD2. J gave up 6 bases and V 4 bases, and 4 bases lay outside the gene matches. There are 16 residues in the CDR3. Looked up from germline, CDR1 is ENHRY and CDR2 is SYGVKD. The CDR3 DNA sequence: TGTGCCATCAGTGCCCGACTAGCGGGGGGGCCCGGGGAGCTGTTTTTT. It specifies CAISARLAGGPGELFF.

This clonotype was seen a few times. The rearrangement links TRBV12-3 or TRBV12-4 to TRBJ2-3; D remains unclear. This CDR3 contains 15 residues. V dropped 2 bases and J dropped 2 bases, with 11 bases sitting between them. The DNA of the CDR3 is TGTGCCAGCAGTTTATCGGCACGACCCACAGATACGCAGTATTTT. It translates to CASSLSARPTDTQYF.

This clonotype was counted between two and nine times. The V call is TRBV6-2 or TRBV6-3, the J call TRBJ2-7; no clear D. There are 12 residues in the CDR3. Trimming removed 3 bases at V and 4 bases at J, with 7 bases between. Germline CDR1 reads MNHEY; CDR2 reads SVGEGT. The CDR3 nucleotides read TGTGCCAGCAGTTATCGTCGGTACGAGCAGTACTTC. This sequence encodes CASSYRRYEQYF.

This clonotype was picked up many times. This chain connects TRBV5-1 to TRBJ2-7, with 8 bases aligning to TRBD1. Per germline, CDR1 SGHRS and CDR2 YFSETQ. The CDR3 contains 17 residues. After removal of 2 bases from V and 1 base from J, the junction contained 11 bases not matched to a gene. In nucleotides, the CDR3 is TGCGCCAGCAGCTTTGGCCCACAGGGGGAAGGGTCCTACGAGCAGTACTTC. Protein product: CASSFGPQGEGSYEQYF.

This clonotype showed up just a few times. The V gene is TRBV7-6, the J gene TRBJ2-1, with TRBD2 matching 10 bases. The CDR3 totals 15 residues. J lost 6 bases, V lost 5 bases, and 7 bases had no gene match. Germline V gene sequence: CDR1 SGHVS, CDR2 FNYEAQ. This chain's CDR3 is CASSQGLASTNEQFF. CDR3 DNA: TGTGCCAGCAGCCAGGGACTAGCGAGTACCAATGAGCAGTTCTTC.

This clonotype turned up a few times. The chain recombines TRBV7-2 with TRBJ2-3; 7 nucleotides line up with TRBD1. The length of the CDR3 is 16 residues. V gave up 2 bases and J gave up 2 bases; unmatched junction bases: 7. Germline V CDR1 and CDR2: SGHTA, FQGNSA. The CDR3 sequence: CASSLPGTALTDTQYF. The CDR3 nucleotides read TGTGCCAGCAGCTTACCCGGGACAGCCCTCACAGATACGCAGTATTTT.

This clonotype turned up a few times. J is TRBJ2-5 and V is TRBV5-4; a possible D gene is TRBD1 (5 bases). The CDR3 has 13 residues. V lost 5 bases, J lost 2 bases, and 10 bases lay in between. The germline V gene has CDR1 SGHNT and CDR2 YYREEE (reference sequence). CDR3 DNA sequence: TGTGCCAGCAGAATCAGGGCTCAAGAGACCCAGTACTTC. It specifies CASRIRAQETQYF.

This clonotype showed up many times. The chain joins TRBV25-1 to TRBJ1-1, with TRBD1 as a possible D gene (6 bases). Germline lookup yields CDR1 MGHDK and CDR2 SYGVNS. This CDR3 comprises 16 residues. Trimming shortened V by 1 base and J by 10 bases, and 22 bases separated the two germline ends. CDR3 in amino acids: CASSESGSGDSTGAFF. Written as DNA, the CDR3 is TGTGCCAGCAGTGAATCAGGGTCAGGGGACTCAACGGGAGCTTTCTTT.

The sample holds a few counts of this clonotype. The chain has TRBV2 and TRBJ2-2, with D perhaps TRBD1 (5 bases). CDR1 and CDR2 (germline): SNHLY, FYNNEI. The CDR3 covers 14 residues. Trimming pared 6 bases from V and 3 bases from J, leaving 11 bases between. The CDR3 DNA reads as TGTGCCAGCAGACAGGACATGGACACCGGGGAGCTGTTTTTT. This codes for CASRQDMDTGELFF.

This chain uses TRBV9 with TRBJ2-4; tentatively, D is TRBD1 or TRBD2 (6 bases each). Per the germline V gene, CDR1 is SGDLS and CDR2 is YYNGEE. V was shortened by 0 bases and J by 0 bases, with 10 bases between the two germline ends. This CDR3 contains 16 residues. The CDR3 coding sequence is TGTGCCAGCAGCGTAGAGGGGGGATTAGCCAAAAACATTCAGTACTTC. This codes for CASSVEGGLAKNIQYF.

The rearrangement joins TRBV19 to TRBJ1-1, with 7 bases fitting TRBD1. V gave up 6 bases and J gave up 4 bases; unmatched junction bases: 17. Germline-derived CDR1 and CDR2 are LNHDA and SQIVND (reference sequence). The CDR3 length is 17 residues. The CDR3, as DNA: TGTGCCAGTAGCCCATTGAAATACAGGGGAAGGGTCACTGAAGCTTTCTTT. This translates into CASSPLKYRGRVTEAFF.

V gene TRBV5-6 combines with J gene TRBJ2-3, with a possible D match to TRBD1 (5 bases). CDR1 is SGHDT and CDR2 is YYEEEE in the germline V gene. The CDR3 sequence is 14 residues long. Between the trimmed V and J ends, which lost 2 bases and 5 bases, there was a span of 12 bases. CDR3 protein: CASSFSRAVDTQYF. In DNA form, the CDR3 reads TGTGCCAGCAGCTTCAGCAGGGCGGTAGATACGCAGTATTTT. Full variable domain (rest looked up from reference TRBV5-6 and TRBJ2-3): DAGVTQSPTHLIKTRGQQVTLRCSPKSGHDTVSWYQQALGQGPQFIFQYYEEEERQRGNFPDRFSGHQFPNYSSELNVNALLLGDSALYLCASSFSRAVDTQYFGPGTRLTVL.

This clonotype was found a few times. The rearrangement uses TRBV11-2 and TRBJ1-3, with D tentatively TRBD1 (5 bases). CDR1 SGHAT and CDR2 FQNNGV come from the germline V gene. The V gene lost 3 bases and the J gene lost 4 bases, with 22 bases spanning the gap. CDR3 length equals 18 residues. Here the CDR3 reads CASSFDRGEGRFGNTIYF. CDR3 nucleotides: TGTGCCAGCAGCTTCGACCGGGGCGAGGGGAGGTTCGGAAACACCATATATTTT.

The V call is TRBV7-8, the J call TRBJ2-3, with a tentative D call TRBD1 (6 bases). V lost 4 bases, J lost 3 bases, and 20 bases lay in between. This CDR3 is 17 amino acids long. The germline CDR1 and CDR2 sequences are SGHVS and FQNEAQ. CDR3 region: CASSSRPQGGPTDTQYF. The CDR3 DNA is TGTGCCAGCAGCTCACGTCCACAGGGTGGCCCGACAGATACGCAGTATTTT.

This sequence joins TRBV7-6 and TRBJ2-5; the match to TRBD2 covers 10 bases. This CDR3 region has 16 residues. Trimming removed 3 bases from V and 2 bases from J; junction bases left unmatched: 6. Germline CDR1 reads SGHVS; CDR2 reads FNYEAQ. In nucleotides, the CDR3 is TGTGCCAGCAGCTTCGGGTTAGCGGGGGGACAAGAGACCCAGTACTTC. Its translation: CASSFGLAGGQETQYF.

This clonotype was seen a handful of times. The chain has TRBV6-1 and TRBJ1-5, with 7 bases matching TRBD1. This CDR3 comprises 14 residues. Germline trimming cut 7 bases from V and 5 bases from J; bases unmatched to any gene: 8. The germline V gene encodes CDR1 MNHNS and CDR2 SASEGT. As DNA, the CDR3 is TGTGCCAGCAACCCACAGGGGCCATATCAGCCCCAGCATTTT. This codes for CASNPQGPYQPQHF.

This clonotype was found many times. V and J are TRBV20-1 and TRBJ2-3, with TRBD2 matching 9 bases. The V and J ends lost 0 bases and 4 bases, in that order; junction bases with no gene match: 26. Germline CDR1 is DFQATT and CDR2 is SNEGSKA (reference sequence). CDR3 length: 22 amino acids. The CDR3 DNA is TGCAGTGCTAGAGACCCATGGCTTCGGTCGGGCGGGGGGGCGATGGTCGCAGATACGCAGTATTTT. Protein: CSARDPWLRSGGGAMVADTQYF.